This entry lists 3 T cell receptor beta chains sequenced from one sample in a study of T cells in Graves' hyperthyroidism and ophthalmopathy. Amplified regions were TCR beta CDR3 sequences from RNA transcripts. Carried out on the TCR CDR3, a first-round RT-PCR used the HTBI primer set. TCRdb called the multiplex PCR reads again in MiXCR, with one record for every CDR3 protein. The repertoire includes approximately 620,000 distinct CDR3 sequences, 16% of them detected once, and under 3.5% sits in the top ten. Sequenced sample: blood. The receptors shown here come from a woman in her forties with Graves' ophthalmopathy.

The chain uses TRBV20-1 and TRBJ2-2, with a weak D call TRBD2 (5 bases). In germline, CDR1 is DFQATT, CDR2 SNEGSKA (reference sequence). Trimming cost V 6 bases and J 7 bases, with 12 bases left between them. The CDR3 runs to 12 residues. This CDR3 is CSAGGSGGELFF. The CDR3 coding sequence is TGCAGTGCGGGCGGAAGCGGCGGGGAGCTGTTTTTT.

This clonotype was observed many times. The chain is built from TRBV20-1 and TRBJ2-5; 9 bases are a match to TRBD2. CDR3 length: 14 residues. The germline V gene has CDR1 DFQATT and CDR2 SNEGSKA (reference sequence). Trimming cost V 1 base and J 5 bases; bases outside gene matches: 5. CDR3 sequence reads: CSARAASGRETQYF. The CDR3 DNA is TGCAGTGCTAGAGCGGCCAGCGGGAGGGAGACCCAGTACTTC.

The chain carries TRBV19 and TRBJ1-3; 7 nucleotides align to TRBD1. CDR3 length equals 15 residues. Trimming at V came to 3 bases and at J to 7 bases, leaving 9 bases not matched to a gene. In germline, CDR1 is LNHDA, CDR2 SQIVND (reference sequence). The CDR3 nucleotides read TGTGCCAGTAGTATTTCGACAGGGTTACGGAACACCATATATTTT. Protein product: CASSISTGLRNTIYF.